These T cell receptor beta chains were read from a single sample in a study of regulatory T cells in long-lasting Graves disease. TCRdb called the multiplex PCR reads again in MiXCR, with one record for every CDR3 protein. The table shows hundreds of thousands of distinct CDR3 sequences, with roughly 15% occurring only once. These sequences were also reported in another study, on T cells in Graves' hyperthyroidism and ophthalmopathy.

The sequenced sample was peripheral blood mononuclear cells (PBMCs), obtained at new diagnosis, from a patient treated with antithyroid drugs. These receptors all stem from a woman younger than 45 with Graves disease. Both conserved end residues are part of each CDR3. D genes are given only for firm matches. The size of a clone is reported for some rows only, either as once, few or many, or as a class for expanded clones.

j_call v_call clone_size d_call cdr3_aa cdr3_nt
TRBJ2-7 TRBV4-1 few NA CASSQDDEQYF TGCGCCAGCAGCCAAGACGACGAGCAGTACTTC
TRBJ2-3 TRBV7-3 few TRBD1 CASSQGQGAADTQYF TGTGCCAGCAGCCAGGGACAGGGGGCAGCAGATACGCAGTATTTT
TRBJ2-3 TRBV15 NA NA CATSGVQLPDTQYF TGTGCCACCAGCGGAGTCCAGCTCCCAGATACGCAGTATTTT
TRBJ2-7 TRBV28 many TRBD2 CASSLSLAENYEQYF TGTGCCAGCAGTTTATCTCTAGCGGAAAACTACGAGCAGTACTTC
TRBJ1-1 TRBV30 few NA CAWSLGGIDTEAFF TGTGCCTGGAGCCTAGGAGGGATTGATACTGAAGCTTTCTTT
TRBJ1-4 TRBV9 few TRBD1 CASSGPEQGYGEKLFF TGTGCCAGCAGCGGACCTGAACAGGGGTATGGGGAAAAACTGTTTTTT
TRBJ1-2 TRBV6-1 few NA CASRSPSGGISYGYTF TGTGCCAGCAGGAGCCCCTCGGGGGGTATTTCCTATGGCTACACCTTC
TRBJ2-7 TRBV6-2/TRBV6-3 NA NA CASSYSMGKQYF TGTGCCAGCAGTTACTCCATGGGAAAGCAGTACTTC
TRBJ2-1 TRBV19 NA TRBD2 CASLREDRPHNEQFF TGTGCCAGCCTTCGGGAGGACCGCCCCCACAATGAGCAGTTCTTC
TRBJ2-1 TRBV20-1 many NA CSAAYHDNEQFF TGCAGTGCCGCGTACCACGACAATGAGCAGTTCTTC
TRBJ2-3 TRBV7-2 many NA CASSFGLTDTQYF TGTGCCAGCAGCTTCGGCCTCACAGATACGCAGTATTTT
TRBJ2-1 TRBV2 NA TRBD2 CASSDTSGLADNEQFF TGTGCCAGCAGTGACACCTCGGGACTAGCCGACAATGAGCAGTTCTTC
TRBJ2-3 TRBV6-1 many NA CASSPRVDTQYF TGTGCCAGCAGCCCCAGGGTAGATACGCAGTATTTT
TRBJ1-1 TRBV28 NA TRBD1 CASSSGTGGSTEAFF TGTGCCAGCAGTTCCGGGACAGGGGGTAGCACTGAAGCTTTCTTT
TRBJ1-1 TRBV2 many TRBD1 CASSFGLQGTEAFF TGTGCCAGCAGCTTCGGGTTACAGGGGACTGAAGCTTTCTTT
TRBJ1-1 TRBV6-5 once NA CASSYSGVEAFF TGTGCCAGCAGTTACTCGGGAGTGGAAGCTTTCTTT
TRBJ2-3 TRBV7-6 many NA CASSLFVPRPGGTDTQYF TGTGCCAGCAGCTTATTTGTGCCCAGACCGGGGGGCACAGATACGCAGTATTTT
TRBJ1-5 TRBV7-9 many NA CASSPQGGHNQPQHF TGTGCCAGCAGCCCACAGGGAGGGCACAATCAGCCCCAGCATTTT
TRBJ1-1 TRBV5-1 once NA CASRHRDNANTEAFF TGCGCCAGCAGGCACCGGGACAACGCGAACACTGAAGCTTTCTTT
TRBJ2-4 TRBV7-2 NA NA CASSARDIAKNIQYF TGTGCCAGCAGTGCCAGGGACATAGCCAAAAACATTCAGTACTTC
TRBJ2-1 TRBV28 many TRBD1 CASSFWDRDDNEQFF TGTGCCAGCAGTTTCTGGGACAGGGACGACAATGAGCAGTTCTTC
TRBJ2-7 TRBV5-1 NA NA CASSLFHPPSEVDF TGCGCCAGCAGCTTGTTCCACCCTCCAAGCGAAGTCGACTTC
TRBJ2-3 TRBV3-1 once TRBD2 CASSQEWKLASKGASTDTQYF TGTGCCAGCAGCCAAGAATGGAAACTAGCGAGTAAGGGTGCTAGCACAGATACGCAGTATTTT
TRBJ1-1 TRBV7-6 many NA CASSFEASVGTEAFF TGTGCCAGCAGCTTCGAAGCTTCCGTGGGAACTGAAGCTTTCTTT
TRBJ2-3 TRBV18 many NA CASSPRRDLLTDTQYF TGTGCCAGCTCACCACGGCGAGACCTACTCACAGATACGCAGTATTTT
TRBJ1-1 TRBV6-5 NA NA CASSSTTENTEAFF TGTGCCAGCAGTTCCACGACAGAGAACACTGAAGCTTTCTTT
TRBJ2-7 TRBV7-2 many NA CASSSLVLGGGEQYF TGTGCCAGCAGCTCCCTGGTCCTGGGTGGAGGGGAGCAGTACTTC
TRBJ2-1 TRBV7-9 NA TRBD1 CASSGWDRGVNEQFF TGTGCCAGCAGCGGGTGGGACAGGGGAGTCAATGAGCAGTTCTTC
TRBJ1-1 TRBV5-8 few NA CASSLARVNMNTEAFF TGTGCCAGCAGCTTGGCGAGAGTAAACATGAACACTGAAGCTTTCTTT
TRBJ2-3 TRBV9 NA NA CASSVLETSTDTQYF TGTGCCAGCAGCGTTTTAGAGACTAGCACAGATACGCAGTATTTT
TRBJ2-2 TRBV7-9 many NA CASSLAPRVHTGELFF TGTGCCAGCAGCTTAGCGCCCAGGGTTCACACCGGGGAGCTGTTTTTT
TRBJ1-2 TRBV7-3 many NA CASSSSGRDGYTF TGTGCCAGCAGCTCTAGTGGGAGGGATGGCTACACCTTC
TRBJ2-7 TRBV15 few NA CATSSIVAGSYEQYF TGTGCCACCAGCAGTATTGTCGCAGGCTCCTACGAGCAGTACTTC
TRBJ2-3 TRBV24-1 NA NA CATSDLDRTDTQYF TGTGCCACCAGTGACCTTGACCGCACAGATACGCAGTATTTT
TRBJ2-5 TRBV5-1 NA TRBD2 CASSLEGSGEQETQYF TGCGCCAGCAGCTTGGAGGGTAGCGGGGAACAAGAGACCCAGTACTTC
TRBJ1-2 TRBV19 NA TRBD1 CASSITTGPYGYTF TGTGCCAGTAGTATCACGACAGGGCCCTACGGCTACACCTTC
TRBJ1-5 TRBV9 many NA CASSVDSAYNQPQHF TGTGCCAGCAGCGTAGACTCAGCGTATAATCAGCCCCAGCATTTT
TRBJ2-2 TRBV7-7 few NA CASSSGSSTGELFF TGTGCTAGCAGCTCAGGGTCAAGCACCGGGGAGCTGTTTTTT
TRBJ1-2 TRBV5-5 few NA CASSLGHPLDGYTF TGTGCCAGCAGCTTGGGCCACCCATTGGACGGCTACACCTTC